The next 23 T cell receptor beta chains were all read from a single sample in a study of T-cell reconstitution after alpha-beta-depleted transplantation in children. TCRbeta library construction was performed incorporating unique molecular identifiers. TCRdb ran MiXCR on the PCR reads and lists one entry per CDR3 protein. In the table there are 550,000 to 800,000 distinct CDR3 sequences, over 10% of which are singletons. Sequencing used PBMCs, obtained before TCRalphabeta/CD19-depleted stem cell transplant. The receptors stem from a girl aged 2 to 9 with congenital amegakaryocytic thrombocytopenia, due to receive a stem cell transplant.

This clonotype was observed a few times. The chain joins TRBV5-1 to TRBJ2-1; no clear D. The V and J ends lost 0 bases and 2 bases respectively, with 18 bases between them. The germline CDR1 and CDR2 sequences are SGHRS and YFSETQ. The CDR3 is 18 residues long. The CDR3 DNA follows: TGCGCCAGCAGCTTGGTGGCGACAACCGATTCCACCTACAATGAGCAGTTCTTC. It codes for CASSLVATTDSTYNEQFF.

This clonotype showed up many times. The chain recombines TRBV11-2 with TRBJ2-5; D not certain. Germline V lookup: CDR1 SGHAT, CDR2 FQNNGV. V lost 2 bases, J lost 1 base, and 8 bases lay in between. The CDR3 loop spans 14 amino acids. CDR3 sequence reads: CASSLPLSQETQYF. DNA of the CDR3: TGTGCCAGCAGCTTACCACTTAGCCAAGAGACCCAGTACTTC.

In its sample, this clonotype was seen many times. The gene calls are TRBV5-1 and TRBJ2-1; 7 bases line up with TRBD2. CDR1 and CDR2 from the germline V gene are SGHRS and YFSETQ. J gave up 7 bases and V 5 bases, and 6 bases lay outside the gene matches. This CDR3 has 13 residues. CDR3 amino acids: CASRTGLGNEQFF. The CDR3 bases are TGCGCCAGCAGGACCGGACTAGGGAATGAGCAGTTCTTC.

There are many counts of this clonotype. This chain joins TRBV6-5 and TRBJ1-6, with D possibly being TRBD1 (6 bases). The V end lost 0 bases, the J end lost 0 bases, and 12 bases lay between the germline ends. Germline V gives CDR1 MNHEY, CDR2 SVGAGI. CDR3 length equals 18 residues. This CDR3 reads CASSYSAPDSSYNSPLHF. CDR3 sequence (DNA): TGTGCCAGCAGTTACTCGGCTCCGGACAGCTCCTATAATTCACCCCTCCACTTT.

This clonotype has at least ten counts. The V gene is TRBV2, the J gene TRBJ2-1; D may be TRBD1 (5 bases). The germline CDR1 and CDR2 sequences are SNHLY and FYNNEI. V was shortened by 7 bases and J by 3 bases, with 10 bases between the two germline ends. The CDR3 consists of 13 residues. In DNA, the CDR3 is TGTGCCAGCATCCGCGACAGCTACAATGAGCAGTTCTTC. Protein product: CASIRDSYNEQFF.

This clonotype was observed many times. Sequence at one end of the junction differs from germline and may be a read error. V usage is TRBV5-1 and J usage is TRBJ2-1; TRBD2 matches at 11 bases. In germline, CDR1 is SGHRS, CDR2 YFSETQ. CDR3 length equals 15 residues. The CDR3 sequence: CASSLRLAGYNEQFF. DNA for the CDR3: TGTGCCAGCAGTCTCCGACTAGCGGGGTACAATGAGCAGTTCTTC.

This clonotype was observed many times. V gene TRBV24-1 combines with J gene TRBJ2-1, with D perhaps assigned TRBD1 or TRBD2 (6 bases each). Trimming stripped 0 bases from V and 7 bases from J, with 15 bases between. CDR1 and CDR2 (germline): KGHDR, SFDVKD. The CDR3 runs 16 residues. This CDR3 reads CATSDLGGIQGNEQFF. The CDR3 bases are TGTGCCACCAGTGATTTGGGAGGGATCCAGGGGAATGAGCAGTTCTTC.

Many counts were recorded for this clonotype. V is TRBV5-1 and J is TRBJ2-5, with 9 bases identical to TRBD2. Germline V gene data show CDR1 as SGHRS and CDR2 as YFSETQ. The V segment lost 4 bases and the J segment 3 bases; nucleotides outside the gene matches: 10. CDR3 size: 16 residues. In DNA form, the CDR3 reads TGCGCCAGCAGCCTCGGTGCGGGAGGGAGAAAAGAGACCCAGTACTTC. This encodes CASSLGAGGRKETQYF.

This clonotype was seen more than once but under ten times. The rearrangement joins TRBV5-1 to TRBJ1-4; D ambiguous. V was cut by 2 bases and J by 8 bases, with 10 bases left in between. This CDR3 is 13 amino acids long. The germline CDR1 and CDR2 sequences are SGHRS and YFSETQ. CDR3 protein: CASSFRVGEKLFF. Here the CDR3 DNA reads TGCGCCAGCAGCTTCCGGGTCGGAGAAAAACTGTTTTTT.

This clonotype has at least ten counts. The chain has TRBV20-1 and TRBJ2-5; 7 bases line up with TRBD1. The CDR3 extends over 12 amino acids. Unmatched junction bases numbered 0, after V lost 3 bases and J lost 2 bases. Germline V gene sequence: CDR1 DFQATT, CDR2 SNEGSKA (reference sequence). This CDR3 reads CSARGQQETQYF. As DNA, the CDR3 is TGCAGTGCTAGGGGACAGCAAGAGACCCAGTACTTC.

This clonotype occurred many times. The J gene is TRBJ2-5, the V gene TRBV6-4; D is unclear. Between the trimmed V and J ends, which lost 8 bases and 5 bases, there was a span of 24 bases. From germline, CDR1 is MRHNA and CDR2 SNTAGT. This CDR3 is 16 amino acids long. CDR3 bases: TGTGCCAGCGTACAACCAACGGAAGGGTCTTTGGAGACCCAGTACTTC. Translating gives CASVQPTEGSLETQYF.

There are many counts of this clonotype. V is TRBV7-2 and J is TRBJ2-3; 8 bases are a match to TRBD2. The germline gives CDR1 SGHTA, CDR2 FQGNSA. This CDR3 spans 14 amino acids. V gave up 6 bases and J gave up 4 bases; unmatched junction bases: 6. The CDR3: CASSLSSGPDTQYF. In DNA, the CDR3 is TGTGCCAGCAGTCTTTCTAGCGGGCCAGATACGCAGTATTTT.

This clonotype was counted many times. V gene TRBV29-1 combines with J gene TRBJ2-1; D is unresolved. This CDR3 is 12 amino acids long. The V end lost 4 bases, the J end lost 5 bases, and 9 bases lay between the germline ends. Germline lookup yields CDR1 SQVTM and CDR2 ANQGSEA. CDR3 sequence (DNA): TGCAGCGTTGGCCGGGCCCACAATGAGCAGTTCTTC. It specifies CSVGRAHNEQFF.

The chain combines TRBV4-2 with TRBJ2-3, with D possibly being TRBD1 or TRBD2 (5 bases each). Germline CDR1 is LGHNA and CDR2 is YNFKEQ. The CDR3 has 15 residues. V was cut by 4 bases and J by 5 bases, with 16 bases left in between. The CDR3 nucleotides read TGTGCCAGCAGCCCAAAAGGGCAGGGAGTAGATACGCAGTATTTT. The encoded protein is CASSPKGQGVDTQYF.

The CDR3 is CASSHRGGFYEQYF. CDR3 nucleotide sequence: TGCGCCAGCAGCCACAGGGGCGGGTTCTACGAGCAGTACTTC. J is TRBJ2-7 and V is TRBV5-1, with TRBD1 identical over 7 bases. V shed 4 bases and J 3 bases; nucleotides not matched to a gene: 7. The length of the CDR3 is 14 residues. The germline gives CDR1 SGHRS, CDR2 YFSETQ.

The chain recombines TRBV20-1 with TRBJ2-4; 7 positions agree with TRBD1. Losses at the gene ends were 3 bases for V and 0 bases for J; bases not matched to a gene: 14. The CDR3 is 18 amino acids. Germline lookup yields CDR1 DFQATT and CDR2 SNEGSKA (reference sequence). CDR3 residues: CSARPTGQTLVAKNIQYF. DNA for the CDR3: TGCAGTGCTAGGCCCACGGGACAGACCCTCGTAGCCAAAAACATTCAGTACTTC.

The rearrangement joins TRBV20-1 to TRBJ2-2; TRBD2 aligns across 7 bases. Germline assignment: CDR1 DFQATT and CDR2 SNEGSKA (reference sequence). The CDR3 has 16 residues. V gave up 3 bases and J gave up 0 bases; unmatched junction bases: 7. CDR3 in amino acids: CSASGRRGANTGELFF. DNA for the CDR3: TGCAGTGCTAGTGGGCGTCGGGGGGCGAACACCGGGGAGCTGTTTTTT.

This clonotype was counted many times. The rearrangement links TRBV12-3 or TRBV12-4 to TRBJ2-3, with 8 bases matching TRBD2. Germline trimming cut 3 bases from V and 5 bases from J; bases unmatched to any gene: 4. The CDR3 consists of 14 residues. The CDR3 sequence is CASSFTSGGDTQYF. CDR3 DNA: TGTGCCAGCAGTTTCACTAGCGGTGGAGATACGCAGTATTTT.

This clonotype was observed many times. As DNA, the CDR3 is TGTGCCAGCAGTTACTCGAGGCCCTCCAACACTGAAGCTTTCTTT. It specifies CASSYSRPSNTEAFF. V gene TRBV6-5 combines with J gene TRBJ1-1, with D unresolved. Germline-derived CDR1 and CDR2 are MNHEY and SVGAGI. CDR3 length: 15 amino acids. Trimming removed 0 bases from V and 2 bases from J, with 10 bases in between.

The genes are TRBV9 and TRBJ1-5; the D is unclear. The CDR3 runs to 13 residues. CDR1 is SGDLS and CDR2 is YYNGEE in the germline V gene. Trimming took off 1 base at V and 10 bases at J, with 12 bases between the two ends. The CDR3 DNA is TGTGCCAGCAGCGTACAAGAGAAGAGTCCCCAGCATTTT. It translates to CASSVQEKSPQHF.

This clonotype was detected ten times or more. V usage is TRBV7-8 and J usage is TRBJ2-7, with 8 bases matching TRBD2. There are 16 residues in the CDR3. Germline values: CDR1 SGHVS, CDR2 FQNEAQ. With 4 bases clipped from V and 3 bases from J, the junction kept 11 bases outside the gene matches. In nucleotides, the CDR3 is TGTGCCAGCAGCTACCGACCCAGCGGGAGTTTCTACGAGCAGTACTTC. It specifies CASSYRPSGSFYEQYF.

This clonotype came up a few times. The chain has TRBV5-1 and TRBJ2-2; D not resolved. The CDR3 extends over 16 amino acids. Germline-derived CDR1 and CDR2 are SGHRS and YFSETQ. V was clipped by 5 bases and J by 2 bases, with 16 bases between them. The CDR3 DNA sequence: TGCGCCAGCAGTATGACCGACCTGACCAACACCGGGGAGCTGTTTTTT. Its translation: CASSMTDLTNTGELFF.

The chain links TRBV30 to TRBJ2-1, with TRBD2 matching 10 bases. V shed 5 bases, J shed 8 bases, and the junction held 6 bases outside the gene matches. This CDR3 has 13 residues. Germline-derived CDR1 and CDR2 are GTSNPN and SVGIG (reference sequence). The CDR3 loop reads CAWSSGSSHEQFF. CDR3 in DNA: TGTGCCTGGTCTAGCGGGAGCTCCCATGAGCAGTTCTTC.